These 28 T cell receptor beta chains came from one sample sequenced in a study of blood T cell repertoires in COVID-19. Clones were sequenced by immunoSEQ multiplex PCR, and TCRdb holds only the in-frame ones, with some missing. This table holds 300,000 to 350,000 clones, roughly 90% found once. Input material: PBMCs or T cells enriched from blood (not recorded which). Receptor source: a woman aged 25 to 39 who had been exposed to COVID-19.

CDR3 residues: CASSREGSSGLLMREQYF. The CDR3, as DNA: TGCGCCAGCAGCCGAGAGGGGAGTAGCGGTCTCTTGATGAGGGAGCAGTACTTC. The rearrangement links TRBV4-1 to TRBJ2-7, with D possibly being TRBD2 (6 bases). With 4 bases removed from V and 7 bases from J, the gap between germline ends came to 29 bases. Germline V lookup: CDR1 MGHRA, CDR2 YSYEKL. There are 18 residues in the CDR3.

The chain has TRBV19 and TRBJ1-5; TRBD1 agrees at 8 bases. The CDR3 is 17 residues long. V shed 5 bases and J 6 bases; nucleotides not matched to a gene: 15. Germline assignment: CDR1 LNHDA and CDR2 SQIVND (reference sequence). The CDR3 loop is CASSLGGVQGEGQPQHF. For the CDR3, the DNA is TGTGCCAGTAGTCTTGGAGGGGTACAGGGGGAGGGTCAGCCCCAGCATTTT.

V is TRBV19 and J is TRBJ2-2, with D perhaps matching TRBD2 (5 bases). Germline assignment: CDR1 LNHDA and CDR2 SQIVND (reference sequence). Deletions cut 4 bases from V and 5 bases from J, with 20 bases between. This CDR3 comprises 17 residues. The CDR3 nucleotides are TGTGCCAGTAGTACGCCACCGCGAGCACGGGGAACCGGGGAGCTGTTTTTT. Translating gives CASSTPPRARGTGELFF.

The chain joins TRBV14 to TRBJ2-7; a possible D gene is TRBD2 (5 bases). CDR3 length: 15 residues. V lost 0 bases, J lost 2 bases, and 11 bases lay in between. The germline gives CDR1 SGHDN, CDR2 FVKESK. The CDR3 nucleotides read TGTGCCAGCAGCCAAGATATAGCGCTGACCTACGAGCAGTACTTC. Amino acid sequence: CASSQDIALTYEQYF.

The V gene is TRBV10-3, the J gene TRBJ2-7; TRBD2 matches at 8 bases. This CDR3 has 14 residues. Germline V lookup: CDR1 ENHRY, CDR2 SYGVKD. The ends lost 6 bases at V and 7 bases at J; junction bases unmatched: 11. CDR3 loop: CAIRVSGIAGEQYF. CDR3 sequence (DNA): TGTGCCATCAGAGTTAGCGGGATAGCAGGGGAGCAGTACTTC.

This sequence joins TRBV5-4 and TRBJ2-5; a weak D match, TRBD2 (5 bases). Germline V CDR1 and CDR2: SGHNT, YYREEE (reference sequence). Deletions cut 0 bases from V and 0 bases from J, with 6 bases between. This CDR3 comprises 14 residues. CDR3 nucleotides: TGTGCCAGCAGCTTGGGTAGCGACCAAGAGACCCAGTACTTC. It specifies CASSLGSDQETQYF. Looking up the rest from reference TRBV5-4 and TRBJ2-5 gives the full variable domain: ETGVTQSPTHLIKTRGQQVTLRCSSQSGHNTVSWYQQALGQGPQFIFQYYREEENGRGNFPPRFSGLQFPNYSSELNVNALELDDSALYLCASSLGSDQETQYFGPGTRLLVL.

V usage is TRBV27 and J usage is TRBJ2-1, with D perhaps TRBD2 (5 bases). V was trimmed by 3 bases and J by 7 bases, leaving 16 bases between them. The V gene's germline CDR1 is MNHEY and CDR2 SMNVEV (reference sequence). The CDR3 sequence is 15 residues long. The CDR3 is CASSLGGGQLNEQFF. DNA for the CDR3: TGTGCCAGCAGTTTGGGTGGCGGGCAATTAAATGAGCAGTTCTTC.

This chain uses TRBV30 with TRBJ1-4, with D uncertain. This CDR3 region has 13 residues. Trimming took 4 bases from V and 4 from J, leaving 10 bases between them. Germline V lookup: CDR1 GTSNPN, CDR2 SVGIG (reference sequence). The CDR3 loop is CAWNREFNEKLFF. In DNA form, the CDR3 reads TGTGCCTGGAATCGGGAGTTTAATGAAAAACTGTTTTTT.

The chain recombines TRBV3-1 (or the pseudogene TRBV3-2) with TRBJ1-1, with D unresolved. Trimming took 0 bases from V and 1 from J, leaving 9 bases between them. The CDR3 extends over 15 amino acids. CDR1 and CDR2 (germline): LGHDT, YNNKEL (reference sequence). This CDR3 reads CASSQELGRNTEAFF. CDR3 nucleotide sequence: TGTGCCAGCAGCCAAGAATTAGGGAGGAACACTGAAGCTTTCTTT.

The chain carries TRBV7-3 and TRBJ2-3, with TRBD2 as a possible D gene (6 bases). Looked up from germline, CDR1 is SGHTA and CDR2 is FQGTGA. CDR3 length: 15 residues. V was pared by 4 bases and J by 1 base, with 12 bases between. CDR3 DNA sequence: TGTGCCAGCAGCTCCGGGACTCGCCGCACAGATACGCAGTATTTT. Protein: CASSSGTRRTDTQYF.

The CDR3 here is CASSDLGLAASYEQYF. For the CDR3, the DNA is TGTGCCAGCAGCGACCTCGGACTAGCGGCCTCCTACGAGCAGTACTTC. This chain joins TRBV28 and TRBJ2-7; 10 bases agree with TRBD2. CDR3 length: 16 amino acids. J lost 0 bases, V lost 6 bases, and 8 bases had no gene match. Germline V gene data show CDR1 as MDHEN and CDR2 as SYDVKM. Supplemented by reference TRBV28 and TRBJ2-7, the full variable domain reads DVKVTQSSRYLVKRTGEKVFLECVQDMDHENMFWYRQDPGLGLRLIYFSYDVKMKEKGDIPEGYSVSREKKERFSLILESASTNQTSMYLCASSDLGLAASYEQYFGPGTRLTVT.

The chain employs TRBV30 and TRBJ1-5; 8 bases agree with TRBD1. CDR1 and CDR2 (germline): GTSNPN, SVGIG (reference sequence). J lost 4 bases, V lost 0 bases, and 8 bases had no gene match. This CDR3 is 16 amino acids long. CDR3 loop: CAWSVLIDRGNQPQHF. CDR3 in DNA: TGTGCCTGGAGTGTATTAATCGACAGGGGTAATCAGCCCCAGCATTTT.

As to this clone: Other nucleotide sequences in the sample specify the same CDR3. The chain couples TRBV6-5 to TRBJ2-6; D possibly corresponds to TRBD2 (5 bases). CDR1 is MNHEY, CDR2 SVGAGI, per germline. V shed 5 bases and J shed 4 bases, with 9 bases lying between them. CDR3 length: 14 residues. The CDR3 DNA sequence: TGTGCCAGCAGTCGGGAATCCGGGGCCAACGTCCTGACTTTC. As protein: CASSRESGANVLTF.

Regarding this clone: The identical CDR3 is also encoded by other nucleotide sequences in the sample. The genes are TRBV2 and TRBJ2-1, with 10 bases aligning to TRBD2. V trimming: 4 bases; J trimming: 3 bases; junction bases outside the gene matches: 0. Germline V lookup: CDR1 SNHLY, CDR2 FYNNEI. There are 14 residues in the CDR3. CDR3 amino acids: CASSGLAGYNEQFF. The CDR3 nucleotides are TGTGCCAGCAGTGGACTAGCGGGCTACAATGAGCAGTTCTTC.

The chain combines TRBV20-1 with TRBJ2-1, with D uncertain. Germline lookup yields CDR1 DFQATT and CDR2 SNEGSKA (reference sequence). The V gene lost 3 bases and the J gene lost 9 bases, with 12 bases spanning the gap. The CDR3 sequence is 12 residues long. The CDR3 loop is CSASILFGEQFF. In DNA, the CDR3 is TGCAGTGCTAGTATCTTGTTCGGTGAGCAGTTCTTC.

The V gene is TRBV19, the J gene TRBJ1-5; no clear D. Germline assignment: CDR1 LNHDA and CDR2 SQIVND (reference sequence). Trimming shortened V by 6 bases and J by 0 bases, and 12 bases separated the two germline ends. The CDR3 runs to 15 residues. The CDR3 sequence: CASSRDQYSNQPQHF. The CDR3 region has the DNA TGTGCCAGTAGCCGGGATCAATATAGCAATCAGCCCCAGCATTTT.

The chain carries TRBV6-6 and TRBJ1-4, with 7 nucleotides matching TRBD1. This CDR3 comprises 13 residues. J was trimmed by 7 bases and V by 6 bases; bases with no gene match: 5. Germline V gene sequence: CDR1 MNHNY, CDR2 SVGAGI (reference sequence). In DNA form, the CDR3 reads TGTGCCAGCAGGAGGGGGCTGAGTGAAAAACTGTTTTTT. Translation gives CASRRGLSEKLFF.

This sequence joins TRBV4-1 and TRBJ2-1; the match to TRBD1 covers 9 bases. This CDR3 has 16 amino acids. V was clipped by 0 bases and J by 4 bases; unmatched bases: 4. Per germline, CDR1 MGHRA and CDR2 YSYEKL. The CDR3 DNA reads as TGCGCCAGCAGCCAAGATCTCGGACAGGGGTACAATGAGCAGTTCTTC. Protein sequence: CASSQDLGQGYNEQFF.

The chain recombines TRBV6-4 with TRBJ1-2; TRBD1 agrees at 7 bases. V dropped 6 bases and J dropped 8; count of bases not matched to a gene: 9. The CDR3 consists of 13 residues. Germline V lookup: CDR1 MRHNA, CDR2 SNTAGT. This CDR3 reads CASSPGQGVGYTF. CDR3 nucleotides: TGTGCCAGCAGCCCCGGTCAGGGGGTCGGCTACACCTTC.

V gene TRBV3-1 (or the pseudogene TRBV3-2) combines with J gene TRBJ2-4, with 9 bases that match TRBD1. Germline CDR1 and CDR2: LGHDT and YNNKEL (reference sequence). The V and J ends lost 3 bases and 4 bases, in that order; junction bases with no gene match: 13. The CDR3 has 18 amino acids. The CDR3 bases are TGTGCCAGCAGCCACCGCAGAACAGGGACAGGGCCAAAAAACATTCAGTACTTC. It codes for CASSHRRTGTGPKNIQYF.

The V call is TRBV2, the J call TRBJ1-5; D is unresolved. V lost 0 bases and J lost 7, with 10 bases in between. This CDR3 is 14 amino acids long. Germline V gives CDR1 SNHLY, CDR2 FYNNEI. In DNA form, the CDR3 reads TGTGCCAGCAGTGAAGCTCGGGGTTTACAGCCCCAGCATTTT. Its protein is CASSEARGLQPQHF.

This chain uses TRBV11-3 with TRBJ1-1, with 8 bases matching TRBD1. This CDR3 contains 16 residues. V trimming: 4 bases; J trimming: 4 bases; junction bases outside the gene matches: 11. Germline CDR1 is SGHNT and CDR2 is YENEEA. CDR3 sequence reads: CASSSINRGVATEAFF. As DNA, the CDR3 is TGTGCCAGCAGCTCAATAAACAGGGGGGTGGCCACTGAAGCTTTCTTT.

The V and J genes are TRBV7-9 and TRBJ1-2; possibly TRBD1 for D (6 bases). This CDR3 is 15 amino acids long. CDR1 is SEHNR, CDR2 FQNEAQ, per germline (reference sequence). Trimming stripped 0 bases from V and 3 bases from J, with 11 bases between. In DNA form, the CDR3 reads TGTGCCAGCAGCTTAGCGGACAGAGAACACTATGGCTACACCTTC. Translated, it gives CASSLADREHYGYTF.

The CDR3: CASSQVSLLAGGFDEQFF. CDR3 DNA sequence: TGTGCCAGCAGTCAAGTATCCCTACTAGCGGGAGGTTTCGATGAGCAGTTCTTC. This chain connects TRBV28 to TRBJ2-1, with TRBD2 identical over 12 bases. From germline, CDR1 is MDHEN and CDR2 SYDVKM. The CDR3 covers 18 residues. The V gene end was trimmed by 5 bases and the J gene end by 8 bases; junction bases not matched to a gene: 16.

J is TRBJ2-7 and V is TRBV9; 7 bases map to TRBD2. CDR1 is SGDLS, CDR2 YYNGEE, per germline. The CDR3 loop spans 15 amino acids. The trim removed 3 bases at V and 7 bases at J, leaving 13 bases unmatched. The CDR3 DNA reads TGTGCCAGCAGCGGCGGGGGTCGGGGGTTGAGGGAGCAGTACTTC. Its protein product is CASSGGGRGLREQYF.

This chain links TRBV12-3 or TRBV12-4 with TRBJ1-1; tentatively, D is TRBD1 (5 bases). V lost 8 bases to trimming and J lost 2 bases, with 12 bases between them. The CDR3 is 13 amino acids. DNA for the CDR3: TGTGCCAGCTACACAGGAGCAAACACTGAAGCTTTCTTT. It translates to CASYTGANTEAFF.

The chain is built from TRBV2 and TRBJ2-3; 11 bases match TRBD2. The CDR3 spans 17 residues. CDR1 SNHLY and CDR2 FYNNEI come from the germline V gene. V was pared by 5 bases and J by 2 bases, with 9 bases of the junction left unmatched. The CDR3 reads CASSRRLAGLTTDTQYF. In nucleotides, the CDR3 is TGTGCCAGCAGTAGACGACTAGCGGGACTTACCACAGATACGCAGTATTTT.

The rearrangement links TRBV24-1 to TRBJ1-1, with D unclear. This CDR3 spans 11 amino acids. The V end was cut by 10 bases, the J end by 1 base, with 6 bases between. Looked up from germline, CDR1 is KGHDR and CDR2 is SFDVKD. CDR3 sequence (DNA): TGTGCCACGGCAACGAACACTGAAGCTTTCTTT. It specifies CATATNTEAFF.